Below, 21 T cell receptor beta chains from the same sample are listed, as sequenced in a study of human T cells and chemical hapten exposure. Described time point: pre-sensitization, week 0. The treatment is: therapeutic diphenylcyclopropenone sensitization with weekly scalp DPC. TCRdb called the RACE reads again in MiXCR, with one record for every CDR3 protein. The data hold about 180,000 distinct CDR3 sequences, with just under 30% observed a single time. The sample was whole blood, taken in connection with sensitization to the hapten diphenylcyclopropenone (DPC). The origin of the receptors is a woman under 40 with alopecia areata. Some clones in this sample may be carry-over from other donors' samples.

J is TRBJ1-2 and V is TRBV20-1; the D is unclear. Trimming left V 3 bases short and J 1 base short, with 9 bases between. CDR1 is DFQATT, CDR2 SNEGSKA, per germline (reference sequence). This CDR3 region has 13 residues. The CDR3 bases are TGCAGTGCTAGGGAGACAAGTAACTATGGCTACACCTTC. Translated: CSARETSNYGYTF.

This clonotype was observed a handful of times. V usage is TRBV6-1 and J usage is TRBJ2-3, with D uncertain. With 5 bases removed from V and 0 bases from J, the gap between germline ends came to 15 bases. CDR1 is MNHNS and CDR2 is SASEGT in the germline V gene. CDR3 size: 16 residues. CDR3 coding DNA: TGTGCCAGCAGTCAGGAGATAAAAGCTAGCACAGATACGCAGTATTTT. It encodes CASSQEIKASTDTQYF.

This clonotype came up a few times. V and J are TRBV5-1 and TRBJ2-7; D could derive from TRBD1 or TRBD2 (6 bases each). The CDR3 is 12 amino acids. Trimming took 0 bases from V and 6 from J, leaving 7 bases between them. Germline V CDR1 and CDR2: SGHRS, YFSETQ. Written as DNA, the CDR3 is TGCGCCAGCAGCTTGGAGGGGGGCGAGCAGTACTTC. As protein: CASSLEGGEQYF.

The chain combines TRBV7-9 with TRBJ1-5; D perhaps matches TRBD1 (5 bases). Per germline, CDR1 SEHNR and CDR2 FQNEAQ (reference sequence). This CDR3 is built from 13 residues. The V end lost 5 bases, the J end lost 7 bases, and 12 bases lay between the germline ends. CDR3 sequence: CASSRGDYQPQHF. CDR3 coding DNA: TGTGCCAGCAGCCGTGGGGACTACCAGCCCCAGCATTTT.

There are a few counts of this clonotype. The junction departs from germline at one end; a sequencing error may be responsible. The genes are TRBV28 and TRBJ2-2, with 10 bases aligning to TRBD2. CDR3 length: 15 residues. Germline V gene lookup returns CDR1 MDHEN and CDR2 SYDVKM. The CDR3 DNA reads TGCGCCGCGAAGCGGGGGGGCTTGGGAACCGGGGAGCTGTTTTTT. This gives the protein CAAKRGGLGTGELFF.

The genes are TRBV6-2 or TRBV6-3 and TRBJ1-5; 7 bases are a match to TRBD1. V gave up 2 bases and J gave up 5 bases; unmatched junction bases: 18. This CDR3 is 19 amino acids long. Germline V lookup: CDR1 MNHEY, CDR2 SVGEGT. CDR3 in amino acids: CASSYNLIFPRGAHQPQHF. Here the CDR3 DNA reads TGTGCCAGCAGTTACAACCTTATTTTTCCCAGGGGGGCCCATCAGCCCCAGCATTTT.

The rearrangement uses TRBV10-3 and TRBJ2-1; D not certain. V lost 3 bases and J lost 0, with 9 bases in between. Germline V lookup: CDR1 ENHRY, CDR2 SYGVKD. The CDR3 runs 15 residues. The CDR3 is CAISDSAASYNEQFF. The CDR3 DNA reads TGTGCCATCAGTGATAGTGCGGCCTCCTACAATGAGCAGTTCTTC.

This chain joins TRBV15 and TRBJ2-2; D is unresolved. Per germline, CDR1 LNHNV and CDR2 YYDKDF (reference sequence). The CDR3 totals 14 residues. The V and J ends lost 0 bases and 5 bases respectively, with 7 bases between them. The CDR3 spells CATSRDIETGELFF. The CDR3 nucleotides read TGTGCCACCAGCAGAGATATTGAAACCGGGGAGCTGTTTTTT.

This clonotype appeared a few times. The rearrangement links TRBV28 to TRBJ1-5; perhaps TRBD1 as D (5 bases). V was cut by 6 bases and J by 3 bases, with 9 bases left in between. Germline V lookup: CDR1 MDHEN, CDR2 SYDVKM. CDR3 size: 13 residues. The CDR3 DNA follows: TGTGCCAGCAGCAGGGATATCAATCAGCCCCAGCATTTT. Protein sequence: CASSRDINQPQHF. Full variable domain (remainder filled in from reference TRBV28 and TRBJ1-5): DVKVTQSSRYLVKRTGEKVFLECVQDMDHENMFWYRQDPGLGLRLIYFSYDVKMKEKGDIPEGYSVSREKKERFSLILESASTNQTSMYLCASSRDINQPQHFGDGTRLSIL.

The gene calls are TRBV5-1 and TRBJ2-3, with 14 bases that match TRBD2. V dropped 5 bases and J dropped 2; count of bases not matched to a gene: 4. This CDR3 region has 16 residues. Looked up from germline, CDR1 is SGHRS and CDR2 is YFSETQ. CDR3 coding DNA: TGCGCCAGCAGAATGGGACTAGCGGGAGTCACAGATACGCAGTATTTT. Its protein is CASRMGLAGVTDTQYF. The full variable domain, with the rest looked up from reference TRBV5-1 and TRBJ2-3, is KAGVTQTPRYLIKTRGQQVTLSCSPISGHRSVSWYQQTPGQGLQFLFEYFSETQRNKGNFPGRFSGRQFSNSRSEMNVSTLELGDSALYLCASRMGLAGVTDTQYFGPGTRLTVL.

The V and J genes are TRBV7-2 and TRBJ2-7, with 12 bases identical to TRBD2. The CDR3 consists of 16 residues. V was clipped by 6 bases and J by 2 bases; unmatched bases: 8. Per germline, CDR1 SGHTA and CDR2 FQGNSA. The CDR3 DNA reads TGTGCCAGCAGTTATCGGACTAGCGGGGAACCCTACGAGCAGTACTTC. Protein: CASSYRTSGEPYEQYF.

V usage is TRBV7-2 and J usage is TRBJ1-1; D unresolved. Deletions cut 2 bases from V and 6 bases from J, with 10 bases between. The CDR3 length is 13 residues. Germline V lookup: CDR1 SGHTA, CDR2 FQGNSA. CDR3 DNA sequence: TGTGCCAGCAGCTTATCCTCGTTGGCTGAAGCTTTCTTT. Translated: CASSLSSLAEAFF.

The table lists this clonotype with a few counts. The chain combines TRBV7-9 with TRBJ1-1, with 9 bases matching TRBD1. The germline CDR1 and CDR2 sequences are SEHNR and FQNEAQ (reference sequence). Trimming cost V 1 base and J 7 bases; bases outside gene matches: 1. This CDR3 has 13 amino acids. This chain's CDR3 is CASSLGTGVEAFF. The DNA for the CDR3 is TGTGCCAGCAGCTTAGGGACAGGGGTTGAAGCTTTCTTT.

This clonotype has only a few counts. The genes are TRBV18 and TRBJ1-2, with TRBD1 matching 8 bases. Unmatched junction bases numbered 5, after V lost 7 bases and J lost 1 base. The CDR3 sequence is 14 residues long. In germline, CDR1 is KGHSH, CDR2 LQKENI. CDR3 in DNA: TGTGCCAGCTTCGGACAGGGAAATAACTATGGCTACACCTTC. It encodes CASFGQGNNYGYTF.

The chain has TRBV4-2 and TRBJ1-1; TRBD1 matches at 11 bases. The CDR3 runs to 16 residues. The ends lost 1 base at V and 1 base at J; junction bases unmatched: 2. The germline CDR1 and CDR2 sequences are LGHNA and YNFKEQ. The CDR3 sequence: CASSQGDRGRNTEAFF. CDR3 sequence (DNA): TGTGCCAGCAGCCAAGGGGACAGGGGGAGGAACACTGAAGCTTTCTTT.

The rearrangement uses TRBV28 and TRBJ2-7, with 10 bases that match TRBD2. The CDR3 consists of 13 residues. The trim removed 8 bases at V and 2 bases at J, leaving 3 bases unmatched. Germline V gene data show CDR1 as MDHEN and CDR2 as SYDVKM. CDR3 loop: CASGLAATYEQYF. In nucleotides, the CDR3 is TGTGCCAGCGGACTAGCGGCCACCTACGAGCAGTACTTC.

J is TRBJ1-1 and V is TRBV29-1; D perhaps matches TRBD1 (6 bases). This CDR3 region has 12 residues. The germline gives CDR1 SQVTM, CDR2 ANQGSEA. Between the trimmed V and J ends, which lost 4 bases and 6 bases, there was a span of 12 bases. This CDR3 reads CSVVKGGAEAFF. CDR3 bases: TGCAGCGTTGTAAAGGGGGGCGCTGAAGCTTTCTTT.

The chain has TRBV9 and TRBJ1-4; D not certain. This CDR3 is built from 16 residues. Germline CDR1 is SGDLS and CDR2 is YYNGEE. V gave up 4 bases and J gave up 0 bases, with 13 bases separating them. The CDR3 spells CASSPRRVATNEKLFF. The CDR3 region has the DNA TGTGCCAGCAGCCCCAGACGGGTTGCAACTAATGAAAAACTGTTTTTT.

V gene TRBV5-1 combines with J gene TRBJ2-2; TRBD1 aligns across 8 bases. V lost 3 bases and J lost 5; bases outside the gene matches: 6. The CDR3 runs 15 residues. Germline CDR1 SGHRS, CDR2 YFSETQ. The CDR3 is CASSSTGARTGELFF. The CDR3 DNA reads TGCGCCAGCAGCTCGACAGGGGCGCGGACCGGGGAGCTGTTTTTT.

The chain uses TRBV29-1 and TRBJ2-3; D unresolved. This CDR3 is built from 16 residues. Germline V CDR1 and CDR2: SQVTM, ANQGSEA. Trimming removed 4 bases at V and 4 bases at J, with 21 bases between. Here the CDR3 DNA reads TGCAGCGTTGTCCCCGACCGCAGAACGGGCCCAGATACGCAGTATTTT. It codes for CSVVPDRRTGPDTQYF.

J is TRBJ2-3 and V is TRBV3-1; weak D call: TRBD2 (6 bases). V was clipped by 4 bases and J by 5 bases, with 19 bases between them. The CDR3 is made up of 16 amino acids. Per the germline V gene, CDR1 is LGHDT and CDR2 is YNNKEL (reference sequence). The CDR3 coding sequence is TGTGCCAGCAGCCTCCTGCCCGGGGGTCTGGGAGATACGCAGTATTTT. Residues: CASSLLPGGLGDTQYF.